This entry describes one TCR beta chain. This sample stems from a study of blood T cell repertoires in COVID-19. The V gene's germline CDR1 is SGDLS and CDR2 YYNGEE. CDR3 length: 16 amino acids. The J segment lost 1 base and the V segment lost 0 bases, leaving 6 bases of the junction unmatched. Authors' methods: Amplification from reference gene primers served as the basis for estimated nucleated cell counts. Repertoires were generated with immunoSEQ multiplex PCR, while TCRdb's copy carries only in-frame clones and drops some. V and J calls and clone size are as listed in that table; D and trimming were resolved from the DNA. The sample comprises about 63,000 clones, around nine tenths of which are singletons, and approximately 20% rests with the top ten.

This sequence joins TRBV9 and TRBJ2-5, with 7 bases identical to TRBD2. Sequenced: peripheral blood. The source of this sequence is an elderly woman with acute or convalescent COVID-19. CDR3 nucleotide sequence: TGTGCCAGCAGCGTAGCTACGGCTAGCGGCCAAGAGACCCAGTACTTC. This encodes CASSVATASGQETQYF. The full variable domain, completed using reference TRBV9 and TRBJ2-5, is DSGVTQTPKHLITATGQRVTLRCSPRSGDLSVYWYQQSLDQGLQFLIQYYNGEERAKGNILERFSAQQFPDLHSELNLSSLELGDSALYFCASSVATASGQETQYFGPGTRLLVL.